Below, 14 T cell receptor beta chains from the same sample are listed, as sequenced in a study of T cells in tuberculosis. Here immunoSEQ multiplex PCR was the method, and the copy in TCRdb shows in-frame clones only, minus some. The data show around 32,000 clones, with approximately 95% seen just once and approximately 8.1% held by the top ten. The material sequenced was PBMCs. The receptor source for this set is a donor aged 10-30 years with latent tuberculosis or without tuberculosis infection.

The J gene is TRBJ2-7, the V gene TRBV28, with TRBD2 identical over 13 bases. Unmatched junction bases numbered 7, after V lost 6 bases and J lost 2 bases. Germline lookup yields CDR1 MDHEN and CDR2 SYDVKM. This CDR3 comprises 16 residues. The CDR3 region is CASSYRTSGGTYEQYF. CDR3 DNA: TGTGCCAGCAGCTACAGGACTAGCGGGGGAACCTACGAGCAGTACTTC.

The rearrangement links TRBV2 to TRBJ2-1; TRBD2 aligns across 13 bases. Unmatched junction bases numbered 9, after V lost 6 bases and J lost 7 bases. Germline V gene data show CDR1 as SNHLY and CDR2 as FYNNEI. This CDR3 spans 16 amino acids. CDR3 region: CASSPTSGRAGNEQFF. The CDR3 DNA reads as TGTGCCAGCAGCCCTACTAGCGGGAGGGCCGGAAATGAGCAGTTCTTC. Together with reference TRBV2 and TRBJ2-1, the CDR3 gives the full variable domain: EPEVTQTPSHQVTQMGQEVILRCVPISNHLYFYWYRQILGQKVEFLVSFYNNEISEKSEIFDDQFSVERPDGSNFTLKIRSTKLEDSAMYFCASSPTSGRAGNEQFFGPGTRLTVL.

J is TRBJ1-6 and V is TRBV7-2; 8 nucleotides align to TRBD1. The CDR3 extends over 12 amino acids. Germline CDR1 is SGHTA and CDR2 is FQGNSA. The V segment lost 8 bases and the J segment 7 bases; nucleotides outside the gene matches: 1. The chain's CDR3 is CASGTGNSPLHF. DNA for the CDR3: TGTGCCAGCGGGACAGGAAATTCACCCCTCCACTTT.

This chain links TRBV29-1 with TRBJ1-1, with D possibly matching TRBD1 (5 bases). Germline CDR1 reads SQVTM; CDR2 reads ANQGSEA. This CDR3 has 14 residues. V lost 4 bases and J lost 1, with 13 bases in between. The CDR3 protein is CSVARDRENTEAFF. The CDR3 DNA is TGCAGCGTTGCTCGCGACAGAGAGAACACTGAAGCTTTCTTT. Full variable domain (remainder filled in from reference TRBV29-1 and TRBJ1-1): SAVISQKPSRDICQRGTSLTIQCQVDSQVTMMFWYRQQPGQSLTLIATANQGSEATYESGFVIDKFPISRPNLTFSTLTVSNMSPEDSSIYLCSVARDRENTEAFFGQGTRLTVV.

The CDR3 loop is CASSSIQGQLPYEQYF. Here the CDR3 DNA reads TGTGCCAGCAGTTCTATCCAGGGACAGCTTCCCTACGAGCAGTACTTC. The chain carries TRBV7-9 and TRBJ2-7; 7 bases agree with TRBD1. The germline V gene has CDR1 SEHNR and CDR2 FQNEAQ (reference sequence). Unmatched junction bases numbered 13, after V lost 6 bases and J lost 2 bases. This CDR3 is built from 16 residues. The variable domain in full, with the rest retrieved from reference TRBV7-9 and TRBJ2-7, is DTGVSQNPRHKITKRGQNVTFRCDPISEHNRLYWYRQTLGQGPEFLTYFQNEAQLEKSRLLSDRFSAERPKGSFSTLEIQRTEQGDSAMYLCASSSIQGQLPYEQYFGPGTRLTVT.

This clone appeared a single time. The chain has TRBV30 and TRBJ1-4, with TRBD1 matching 8 bases. The CDR3 has 13 amino acids. The V gene end was trimmed by 1 base and the J gene end by 7 bases; junction bases not matched to a gene: 2. CDR1 and CDR2 (germline): GTSNPN, SVGIG (reference sequence). The chain's CDR3 is CAWSDRGTEKLFF. CDR3 coding DNA: TGTGCCTGGAGTGACAGGGGGACTGAAAAACTGTTTTTT.

V and J are TRBV27 and TRBJ2-1, with D unclear. The germline V and J ends were trimmed by 1 base and 0 bases, with 7 bases remaining between them. Germline CDR1 is MNHEY and CDR2 is SMNVEV (reference sequence). CDR3 length: 15 residues. The CDR3 sequence is CASSLLRSSYNEQFF. The CDR3 DNA reads as TGTGCCAGCAGTTTATTGAGGAGCTCCTACAATGAGCAGTTCTTC.

The rearrangement links TRBV6-6 to TRBJ2-7, with 13 bases lining up with TRBD2. CDR3 length equals 14 residues. The V gene end was trimmed by 7 bases and the J gene end by 5 bases; junction bases not matched to a gene: 5. From germline, CDR1 is MNHNY and CDR2 SVGAGI (reference sequence). CDR3 in DNA: TGTGCCAGCACCCGGACTAGCGGGAGACACGAGCAGTACTTC. This codes for CASTRTSGRHEQYF.

The chain employs TRBV6-5 and TRBJ2-4, with D possibly being TRBD2 (5 bases). V gave up 7 bases and J gave up 11 bases, with 24 bases separating them. The CDR3 consists of 15 residues. The germline V gene has CDR1 MNHEY and CDR2 SVGAGI. Written as DNA, the CDR3 is TGTGCCAGCAATGCCGGGCCTAGGTTTAGTAGCGTTCAGTACTTC. Protein sequence: CASNAGPRFSSVQYF.

V usage is TRBV7-9 and J usage is TRBJ2-3, with TRBD2 as a possible D gene (6 bases). V was trimmed by 4 bases and J by 1 base, leaving 18 bases between them. There are 17 residues in the CDR3. Looked up from germline, CDR1 is SEHNR and CDR2 is FQNEAQ (reference sequence). CDR3 DNA: TGTGCCAGCAGCTCCTCGGCGGGGACGGTAGGCACAGATACGCAGTATTTT. Translating it yields CASSSSAGTVGTDTQYF.

This chain links TRBV27 with TRBJ2-1; D might be TRBD2 (5 bases). The germline V and J ends were trimmed by 3 bases and 4 bases, with 10 bases remaining between them. Germline V CDR1 and CDR2: MNHEY, SMNVEV (reference sequence). The CDR3 contains 14 residues. CDR3 nucleotide sequence: TGTGCCAGCAGTTTCCAGCGGATTTACAATGAGCAGTTCTTC. Its translation is CASSFQRIYNEQFF.

The rearrangement uses TRBV5-1 and TRBJ1-2; D is possibly TRBD1 (5 bases). Per the germline V gene, CDR1 is SGHRS and CDR2 is YFSETQ. V was clipped by 4 bases and J by 2 bases, with 15 bases between them. The CDR3 has 15 amino acids. Here the CDR3 reads CASSPAGGFNYGYTF. The CDR3 DNA reads as TGCGCCAGCAGCCCCGCCGGGGGTTTCAACTATGGCTACACCTTC.

The rearrangement uses TRBV21-1 and TRBJ2-5; whether TRBD1, the table's D call, matches the DNA was not checked. TRBV21-1 is termed a pseudogene. This CDR3 has 14 amino acids. The CDR3 coding sequence is TGTGCCAGCAGCAAAATGGGTCAGGAAGAGACCCAGTACTTC. Protein product: CASSKMGQEETQYF.

The rearrangement links TRBV7-9 to TRBJ2-7; D uncertain. Looked up from germline, CDR1 is SEHNR and CDR2 is FQNEAQ (reference sequence). This CDR3 spans 12 amino acids. V was clipped by 4 bases and J by 5 bases, with 9 bases between them. The CDR3 DNA sequence: TGTGCCAGCAGCTCCCGGAGTGACGAGCAGTACTTC. Protein: CASSSRSDEQYF.